This T cell receptor (beta chain) was retrieved from a study of beta chain features in type 1 diabetes. Study-wide results and caveats: Shorter templates might be favored by PCR, and equally so in patients and in controls.

cDNA synthesis used the whole RNA isolate, giving expressed TCRB sequences. TCRdb's table, derived via immunoSEQ multiplex PCR, lists solely in-frame clones and lacks some. The repertoire has around 290,000 clones, roughly 8% of them found once; the top ten carry roughly 0.94%. Trimming removed 4 bases from V and 5 bases from J, with 13 bases in between. The CDR3 runs 14 residues. In germline, CDR1 is SGHTA, CDR2 FQGNSA. This clone was observed a handful of times. The antigen remains undetermined. The chain is built from TRBV7-2 and TRBJ2-3, with a tentative D call TRBD2 (5 bases). Input material: central memory CD4+ T cells from blood. This sequence originates from a woman between 18 and 29 years old in good health. For the CDR3, the DNA is TGTGCCAGCAGCTCCGTAGCGAGTCAAGATACGCAGTATTTT. Its protein product is CASSSVASQDTQYF. Full variable domain (remainder filled in from reference TRBV7-2 and TRBJ2-3): GAGVSQSPSNKVTEKGKDVELRCDPISGHTALYWYRQSLGQGLEFLIYFQGNSAPDKSGLPSDRFSAERTGGSVSTLTIQRTQQEDSAVYLCASSSVASQDTQYFGPGTRLTVL.